This T cell receptor beta chain came from a study of blood T cell repertoires in COVID-19. Overall study context: Acute and convalescent COVID-19 specimens originated in the United States, Italy and Spain. In each case, the material was cDNA or gDNA derived from T cells, B-cell-depleted T cells, or PBMCs.

In the source study's methods: Amplification of reference gene primers was used by the study to estimate nucleated cell counts. Here immunoSEQ multiplex PCR was the method, and the copy in TCRdb shows in-frame clones only, minus some. V and J calls and clone size are those listed in that table; D and trimming were worked out from the DNA. The data contain 300,000 to 400,000 clones, 70% to 90% of them singletons. The sequence came from a woman in her 30s with acute COVID-19. Input material: PBMCs or T cells enriched from blood (not recorded which).

CDR3 loop: CASSPGGSNQPQHF. Written as DNA, the CDR3 is TGTGCCAGCAGCCCGGGGGGAAGCAATCAGCCCCAGCATTTT. The genes are TRBV7-9 and TRBJ1-5; perhaps TRBD1 as D (5 bases). Germline V CDR1 and CDR2: SEHNR, FQNEAQ (reference sequence). CDR3 length: 14 residues. Trimming took off 5 bases at V and 1 base at J, with 9 bases between the two ends.